Below, 12 T cell receptor beta chains from the same sample are listed, as sequenced in a study of T cell responses to AZD1222 COVID-19 vaccine. Produced via immunoSEQ multiplex PCR; TCRdb's table is partial and in-frame only. The sample carries roughly 150,000 clones, approximately 90% recorded once. Here the sequenced sample was peripheral blood, taken 28 days after the second AZD1222 dose. The source is an adult who received the AZD1222 COVID-19 vaccine.

V is TRBV6-1 and J is TRBJ1-2, with D maybe TRBD1 (5 bases). Trimming cost V 1 base and J 8 bases, with 8 bases left between them. Germline V gene sequence: CDR1 MNHNS, CDR2 SASEGT. This CDR3 contains 12 residues. As DNA, the CDR3 is TGTGCCAGCAGTGAAGTGGGGCAGGGCTACACCTTC. Protein product: CASSEVGQGYTF.

V gene TRBV5-6 combines with J gene TRBJ1-1; D is possibly TRBD1 (5 bases). The CDR3 loop spans 16 amino acids. Germline-derived CDR1 and CDR2 are SGHDT and YYEEEE. V lost 3 bases to trimming and J lost 5 bases, with 20 bases between them. In nucleotides, the CDR3 is TGTGCCAGCAGCTCGACAGCATGGGTCTTTGGGACTGAAGCTTTCTTT. Its translation is CASSSTAWVFGTEAFF.

This chain uses TRBV19 with TRBJ2-1, with D tentatively TRBD2 (6 bases). The V gene's germline CDR1 is LNHDA and CDR2 SQIVND (reference sequence). The V end was cut by 3 bases, the J end by 6 bases, with 15 bases between. The CDR3 has 15 amino acids. CDR3 in amino acids: CASSMGGTALNEQFF. The CDR3, as DNA: TGTGCCAGTAGTATGGGCGGGACCGCGCTCAATGAGCAGTTCTTC.

The rearrangement links TRBV11-3 to TRBJ2-3; TRBD2 agrees at 7 bases. Germline lookup yields CDR1 SGHNT and CDR2 YENEEA. Trimming took 5 bases from V and 0 from J; bases not matched to a gene: 5. The CDR3 has 15 residues. Written as DNA, the CDR3 is TGTGCCAGCAGCCATGGACTAGGGAGCACAGATACGCAGTATTTT. It is translated as CASSHGLGSTDTQYF.

The chain couples TRBV25-1 to TRBJ2-6, with unresolved D. The CDR3 has 14 residues. CDR1 MGHDK and CDR2 SYGVNS come from the germline V gene. V gave up 4 bases and J gave up 1 base, with 5 bases separating them. The CDR3 loop reads CASSAPSGANVLTF. DNA for the CDR3: TGTGCCAGCAGTGCTCCTTCTGGGGCCAACGTCCTGACTTTC.

V and J are TRBV6-2 or TRBV6-3 and TRBJ2-1; 8 bases match TRBD2. CDR1 is MNHEY and CDR2 is SVGEGT in the germline V gene. The V segment lost 6 bases and the J segment 6 bases; nucleotides outside the gene matches: 16. This CDR3 contains 17 residues. The CDR3 DNA follows: TGTGCCAGCAGCCCTAACCCTGGGACTAGTCGAGGCAATGAGCAGTTCTTC. It encodes CASSPNPGTSRGNEQFF.

The CDR3 sequence is CASSLDRIVPGQPQHF. The DNA for the CDR3 is TGCGCCAGCAGCTTGGACCGCATCGTCCCGGGTCAGCCCCAGCATTTT. The chain is built from TRBV5-1 and TRBJ1-5; D is uncertain. Germline values: CDR1 SGHRS, CDR2 YFSETQ. The CDR3 runs to 16 residues. Trimming removed 0 bases from V and 6 bases from J, with 16 bases in between. The full variable domain, in which reference TRBV5-1 and TRBJ1-5 provide the parts outside the CDR3, is KAGVTQTPRYLIKTRGQQVTLSCSPISGHRSVSWYQQTPGQGLQFLFEYFSETQRNKGNFPGRFSGRQFSNSRSEMNVSTLELGDSALYLCASSLDRIVPGQPQHFGDGTRLSIL.

This chain joins TRBV28 and TRBJ2-3; 12 nucleotides line up with TRBD2. The CDR3 spans 16 residues. V lost 4 bases, J lost 4 bases, and 6 bases stayed unmatched. Germline V gives CDR1 MDHEN, CDR2 SYDVKM. The CDR3 loop reads CASSSTSGGRADTQYF. The CDR3 DNA is TGTGCCAGCAGTTCGACTAGCGGGGGCCGGGCAGATACGCAGTATTTT.

This chain uses TRBV18 with TRBJ1-5, with 7 positions matching TRBD1. The V gene end was trimmed by 2 bases and the J gene end by 6 bases; junction bases not matched to a gene: 7. Germline V CDR1 and CDR2: KGHSH, LQKENI. The CDR3 is made up of 15 amino acids. The CDR3 loop reads CASSPGQALGQPQHF. The CDR3 DNA is TGTGCCAGCTCACCAGGACAGGCGTTGGGTCAGCCCCAGCATTTT.

V is TRBV5-6 and J is TRBJ1-1; 9 nucleotides agree with TRBD1. Germline assignment: CDR1 SGHDT and CDR2 YYEEEE. Unmatched junction bases numbered 2, after V lost 0 bases and J lost 5 bases. This CDR3 spans 14 amino acids. The CDR3 DNA is TGTGCCAGCAGCTTGGGACAGGGGGTTACTGAAGCTTTCTTT. Its protein product is CASSLGQGVTEAFF.

This rearrangement joins TRBV19 to TRBJ1-1; D may be TRBD1 (6 bases). The V end lost 6 bases, the J end lost 4 bases, and 15 bases lay between the germline ends. CDR3 size: 14 residues. Germline V gives CDR1 LNHDA, CDR2 SQIVND (reference sequence). CDR3 loop: CASRPGGEVTEAFF. As DNA, the CDR3 is TGTGCCAGTAGGCCGGGGGGCGAAGTCACTGAAGCTTTCTTT.

This clone turned up a few times. The sample contains more than one DNA sequence encoding this CDR3. The chain carries TRBV4-3 and TRBJ1-2; D uncertain. The germline V and J ends were trimmed by 2 bases and 1 base, with 2 bases remaining between them. CDR3 size: 12 residues. The germline gives CDR1 LGHNA, CDR2 YSLEER. This CDR3 reads CASSQNNYGYTF. In DNA, the CDR3 is TGCGCCAGCAGCCAAAATAACTATGGCTACACCTTC.